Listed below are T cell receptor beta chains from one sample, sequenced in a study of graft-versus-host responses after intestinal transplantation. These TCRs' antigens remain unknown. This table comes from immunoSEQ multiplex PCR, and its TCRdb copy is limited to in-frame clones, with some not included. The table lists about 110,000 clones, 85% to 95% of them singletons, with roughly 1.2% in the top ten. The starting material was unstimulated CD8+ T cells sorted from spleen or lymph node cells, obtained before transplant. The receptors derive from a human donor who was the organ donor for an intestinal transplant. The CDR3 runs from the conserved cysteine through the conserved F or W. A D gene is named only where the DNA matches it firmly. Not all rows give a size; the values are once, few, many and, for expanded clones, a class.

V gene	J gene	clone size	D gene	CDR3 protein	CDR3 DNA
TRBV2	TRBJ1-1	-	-	CASSESHSGTEAFF	TGTGCCAGCAGTGAGTCCCACAGCGGCACTGAAGCTTTCTTT
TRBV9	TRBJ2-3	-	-	CASSSQPFTDTQYF	TGTGCCAGCAGCTCCCAACCGTTCACAGATACGCAGTATTTT
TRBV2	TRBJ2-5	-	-	CASSEAPAAVETQYF	TGTGCCAGCAGTGAAGCGCCCGCAGCGGTGGAGACCCAGTACTTC
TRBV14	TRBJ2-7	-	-	CASSQVLGFYEQYF	TGTGCCAGCAGCCAAGTACTGGGCTTTTACGAGCAGTACTTC
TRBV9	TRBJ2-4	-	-	CASSVGDQLAKNIQYF	TGTGCCAGCAGCGTAGGAGACCAACTAGCCAAAAACATTCAGTACTTC
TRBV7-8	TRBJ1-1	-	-	CASSWTPYQGNTEAFF	TGTGCCAGCAGCTGGACTCCATATCAGGGGAACACTGAAGCTTTCTTT
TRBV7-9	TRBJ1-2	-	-	CASSLAVTGYGYTF	TGTGCCAGCAGCTTAGCGGTAACAGGGTATGGCTACACCTTC
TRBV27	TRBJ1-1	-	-	CASKIGPNTEAFF	TGTGCCTCGAAAATAGGTCCTAACACTGAAGCTTTCTTT
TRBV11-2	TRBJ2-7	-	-	CASSWVSTVSSYEQYF	TGTGCCAGCAGCTGGGTATCGACAGTTTCCTCCTACGAGCAGTACTTC
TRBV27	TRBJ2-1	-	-	CASSVRLSNEQFF	TGTGCCAGCAGTGTCCGACTTTCCAATGAGCAGTTCTTC
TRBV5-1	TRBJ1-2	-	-	CASSLTGLEWGGYTF	TGCGCCAGCAGCTTAACAGGTCTTGAATGGGGTGGCTACACCTTC
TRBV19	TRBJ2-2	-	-	CASWGGELFF	TGTGCCAGTTGGGGCGGGGAGCTGTTTTTT
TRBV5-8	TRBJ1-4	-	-	CASSLTFWTEATNEKLFF	TGTGCCAGCAGTCTGACGTTTTGGACCGAGGCAACTAATGAAAAACTGTTTTTT
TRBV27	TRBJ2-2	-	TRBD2	CASSLSGLDTGELFF	TGTGCCAGCAGTTTATCGGGACTAGATACCGGGGAGCTGTTTTTT
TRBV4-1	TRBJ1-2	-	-	CASSQVQSGNYGYTF	TGCGCCAGCAGCCAAGTTCAGTCAGGGAACTATGGCTACACCTTC
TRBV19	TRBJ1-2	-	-	CASSMSGYRAGYGYTF	TGTGCCAGTAGTATGTCAGGGTACAGAGCGGGATATGGCTACACCTTC
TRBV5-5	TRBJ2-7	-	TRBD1	CASSPGQGALYEQYF	TGTGCCAGCAGCCCCGGACAGGGGGCTCTGTACGAGCAGTACTTC
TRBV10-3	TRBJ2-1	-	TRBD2	CAISGESGSIYNEQFF	TGTGCCATCAGTGGGGAGAGCGGGAGTATCTACAATGAGCAGTTCTTC
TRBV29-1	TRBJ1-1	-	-	CSVRLGNTEAFF	TGCAGCGTTCGACTGGGGAACACTGAAGCTTTCTTT
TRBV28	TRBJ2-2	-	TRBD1	CASTSRGQGADTGELFF	TGTGCCAGCACCTCACGGGGGCAGGGGGCAGACACCGGGGAGCTGTTTTTT
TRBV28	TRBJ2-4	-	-	CASSSPYLSIQYF	TGTGCCAGCAGTTCCCCCTATCTATCCATTCAGTACTTC
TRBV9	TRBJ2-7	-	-	CASSADPGGYEQYF	TGTGCCAGCAGCGCGGACCCAGGAGGTTACGAGCAGTACTTC
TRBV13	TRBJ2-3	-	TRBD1	CASRLDRVTDTQYF	TGTGCCAGCAGACTGGACAGGGTCACAGATACGCAGTATTTT
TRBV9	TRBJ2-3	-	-	CASARSGPSTDTQYF	TGTGCCAGCGCCAGGTCGGGACCTAGCACAGATACGCAGTATTTT
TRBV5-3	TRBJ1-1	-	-	CARSYRLISLMNTEAFF	TGTGCCAGAAGCTATAGACTTATTTCCCTCATGAACACTGAAGCTTTCTTT
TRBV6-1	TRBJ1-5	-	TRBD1	CASSLTGWWPQHF	TGTGCCAGCAGTTTGACAGGGTGGTGGCCCCAGCATTTT
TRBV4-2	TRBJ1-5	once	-	CASSQEGRRVSNQPQHF	TGTGCCAGCAGCCAAGAAGGTCGCAGGGTTAGCAATCAGCCCCAGCATTTT